This T cell receptor beta chain comes out of a study of CD8+ T cells in alopecia areata. Study-level information: Each of the treated patients was given oral tofacitinib, 5 to 10 mg twice daily, for moderate-to-severe alopecia areata.

The sample holds many counts of this clone. The antigen is undetermined. Investigators isolated RNA and reverse transcribed it into cDNA to act as the sequencing template. The assay was immunoSEQ multiplex PCR, and TCRdb's table has in-frame clones only and misses some. The sample yields 150,000 to 200,000 clones, approximately 57% seen once. Treatment specified: oral pan-JAK inhibitor, 5-10 mg twice daily. Researchers gathered lesional scalp punch biopsies and peripheral blood from patients with alopecia areata. General observations from the study: Scalp repertoires also include resident alphabeta T cells from normal skin. Many expanded lesional clones persisted during tofacitinib (in both scalp and blood).

V lost 3 bases, J lost 0 bases, and 13 bases lay in between. Looked up from germline, CDR1 is SGDLS and CDR2 is YYNGEE. This CDR3 comprises 17 residues. This clonotype originated in a human donor with alopecia areata. J is TRBJ2-6 and V is TRBV9, with D perhaps matching TRBD2 (6 bases). This specimen was CD4+ T cells sorted from blood, taken at week 24, from a patient treated with tofacitinib. The CDR3 sequence is CASSAREEYSGANVLTF. The CDR3 DNA sequence: TGTGCCAGCAGCGCCAGGGAGGAATACTCTGGGGCCAACGTCCTGACTTTC.